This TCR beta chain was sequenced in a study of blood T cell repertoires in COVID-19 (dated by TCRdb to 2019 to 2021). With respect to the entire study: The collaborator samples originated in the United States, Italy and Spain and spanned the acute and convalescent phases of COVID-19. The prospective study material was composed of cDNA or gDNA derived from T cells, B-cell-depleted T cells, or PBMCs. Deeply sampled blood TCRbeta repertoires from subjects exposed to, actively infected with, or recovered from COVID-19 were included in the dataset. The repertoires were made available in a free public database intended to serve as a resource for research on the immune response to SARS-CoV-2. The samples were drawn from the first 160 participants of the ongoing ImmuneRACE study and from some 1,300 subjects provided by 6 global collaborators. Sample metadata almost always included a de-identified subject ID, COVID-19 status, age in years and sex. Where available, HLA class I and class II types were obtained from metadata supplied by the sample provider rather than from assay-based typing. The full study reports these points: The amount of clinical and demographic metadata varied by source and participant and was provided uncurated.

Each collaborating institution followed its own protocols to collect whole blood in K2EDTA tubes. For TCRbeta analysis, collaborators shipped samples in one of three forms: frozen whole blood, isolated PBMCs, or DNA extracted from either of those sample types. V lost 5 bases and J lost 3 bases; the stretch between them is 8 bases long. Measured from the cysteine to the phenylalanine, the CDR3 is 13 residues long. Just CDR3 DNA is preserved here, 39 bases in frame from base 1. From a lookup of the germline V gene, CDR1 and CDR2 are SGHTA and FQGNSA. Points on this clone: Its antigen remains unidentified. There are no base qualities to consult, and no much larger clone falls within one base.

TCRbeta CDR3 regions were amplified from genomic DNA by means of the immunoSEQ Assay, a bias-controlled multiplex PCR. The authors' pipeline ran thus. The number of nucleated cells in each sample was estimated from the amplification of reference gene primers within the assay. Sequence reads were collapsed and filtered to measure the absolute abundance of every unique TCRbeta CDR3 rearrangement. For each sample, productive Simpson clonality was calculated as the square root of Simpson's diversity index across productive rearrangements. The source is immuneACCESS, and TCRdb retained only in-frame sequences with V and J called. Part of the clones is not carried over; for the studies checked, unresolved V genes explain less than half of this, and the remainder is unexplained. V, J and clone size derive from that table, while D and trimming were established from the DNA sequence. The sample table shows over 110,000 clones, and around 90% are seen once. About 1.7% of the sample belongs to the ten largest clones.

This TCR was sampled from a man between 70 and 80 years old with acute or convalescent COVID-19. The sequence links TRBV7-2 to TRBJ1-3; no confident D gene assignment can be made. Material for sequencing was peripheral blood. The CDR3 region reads CASSIGGGNTIYF. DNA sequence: TGTGCCAGCAGCATTGGCGGTGGAAACACCATATATTTT. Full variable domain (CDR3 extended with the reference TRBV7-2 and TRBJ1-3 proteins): GAGVSQSPSNKVTEKGKDVELRCDPISGHTALYWYRQSLGQGLEFLIYFQGNSAPDKSGLPSDRFSAERTGGSVSTLTIQRTQQEDSAVYLCASSIGGGNTIYFGEGSWLTVV.